The 26 T cell receptor beta chains below all came from one sample that was sequenced in a study of CD8 T cells in ankylosing spondylitis. Notes on the study in general: A motif in TCR beta, a set of roughly 8 highly homologous variants, appeared characteristic of ankylosing spondylitis blood.

No antigen is known for these receptors. TCRdb independently ran MiXCR on the 5' RACE reads; one entry per CDR3 protein. The profile shows 670,000 or so distinct CDR3 sequences, 15% to 20% of them singletons. Sequencing was done on a sample of blood, either unsorted or a sorted T cell fraction (not recorded which). The receptors stem from a male donor with ankylosing spondylitis.

This chain uses TRBV6-2 or TRBV6-3 with TRBJ2-7, with 8 bases matching TRBD1. This CDR3 is built from 15 residues. J was trimmed by 6 bases and V by 6 bases; bases with no gene match: 13. Germline CDR1 and CDR2: MNHEY and SVGEGT. The CDR3 region has the DNA TGTGCCAGCAGCATTCTTCGGACAGGGTTTTCCGAGCAGTACTTC. This codes for CASSILRTGFSEQYF.

The V gene is TRBV20-1, the J gene TRBJ2-1; D not certain. The germline V gene has CDR1 DFQATT and CDR2 SNEGSKA (reference sequence). The CDR3 length is 11 residues. V was cut by 5 bases and J by 7 bases, with 9 bases left in between. Here the CDR3 reads CSARHGNEQFF. DNA of the CDR3: TGCAGTGCTCGACACGGGAATGAGCAGTTCTTC.

Points on this clonotype: The CDR3 does not end in the conserved phenylalanine or tryptophan, so this is likely a read error. The chain links TRBV7-9 to TRBJ1-2; TRBD1 might be the D (5 bases). Germline V CDR1 and CDR2: SEHNR, FQNEAQ (reference sequence). The CDR3 loop spans 14 amino acids. V lost 4 bases and J 1 base, leaving 10 bases between the germline ends. In DNA, the CDR3 is TGTGCCAGCAGCTACCCGACAGATAACTATGGCTACACCGTC. Protein: CASSYPTDNYGYTV.

This clonotype occurred many times. This chain links TRBV4-1 with TRBJ2-1, with D perhaps TRBD2 (5 bases). With 4 bases removed from V and 3 bases from J, the gap between germline ends came to 7 bases. Germline V gives CDR1 MGHRA, CDR2 YSYEKL. The CDR3 consists of 13 residues. CDR3 amino acids: CASSRGLYNEQFF. In DNA form, the CDR3 reads TGCGCCAGCAGCCGCGGGCTCTACAATGAGCAGTTCTTC.

This clonotype showed up many times. This chain links TRBV12-3 or TRBV12-4 with TRBJ2-7; D unresolved. V dropped 6 bases and J dropped 0 bases, with 3 bases sitting between them. The CDR3 consists of 11 residues. CDR3 sequence reads: CASSYSYEQYF. DNA of the CDR3: TGTGCCAGCAGCTACTCCTACGAGCAGTACTTC.

CDR3 region: CASSFGKMNTEAFF. In nucleotides, the CDR3 is TGTGCCAGCAGTTTCGGGAAAATGAACACTGAAGCTTTCTTT. The V gene is TRBV28, the J gene TRBJ1-1; D is uncertain. V lost 3 bases to trimming and J lost 0 bases, with 8 bases between them. The CDR3 contains 14 residues. The germline V gene encodes CDR1 MDHEN and CDR2 SYDVKM.

A few counts support this clonotype. This chain joins TRBV5-1 and TRBJ2-7; TRBD1 might be the D (5 bases). Germline assignment: CDR1 SGHRS and CDR2 YFSETQ. The CDR3 extends over 13 amino acids. V was cut by 4 bases and J by 5 bases, with 13 bases left in between. The CDR3, as DNA: TGCGCCAGCAGCCAATCAGGGTCCAACGAGCAGTACTTC. Amino acids: CASSQSGSNEQYF.

This clonotype was counted ten times or more. J is TRBJ1-1 and V is TRBV6-1; the D is unclear. Germline lookup yields CDR1 MNHNS and CDR2 SASEGT. This CDR3 is built from 14 residues. V shed 1 base and J shed 0 bases, with 6 bases lying between them. The CDR3 DNA is TGTGCCAGCAGTGAAGTCAGCCTGAACACTGAAGCTTTCTTT. Its translation: CASSEVSLNTEAFF.

The chain recombines TRBV5-8 with TRBJ2-2, with 9 positions matching TRBD1. The CDR3 sequence is 16 residues long. V shed 4 bases, J shed 0 bases, and the junction held 4 bases outside the gene matches. Germline CDR1 is SGHTS and CDR2 is YDEGEE. CDR3 sequence reads: CASSPWTGANTGELFF. The DNA for the CDR3 is TGTGCCAGCAGCCCCTGGACAGGGGCGAACACCGGGGAGCTGTTTTTT.

This clonotype has only a few counts. CDR3 residues: CASSQRQGGGDTQYF. CDR3 nucleotides: TGCGCCAGCAGCCAGAGGCAGGGGGGAGGAGATACGCAGTATTTT. This rearrangement joins TRBV4-1 to TRBJ2-3, with D tentatively TRBD1 (7 bases). With 3 bases removed from V and 5 bases from J, the gap between germline ends came to 15 bases. Per germline, CDR1 MGHRA and CDR2 YSYEKL. The CDR3 runs to 15 residues.

The sample holds a few counts of this clonotype. The chain employs TRBV2 and TRBJ1-1, with TRBD1 matching over 8 bases. The junction had 3 bases not matched to a gene; V was cut back by 4 bases and J by 8 bases. In germline, CDR1 is SNHLY, CDR2 FYNNEI. This CDR3 contains 12 residues. Here the CDR3 reads CASSGPGGEAFF. As DNA, the CDR3 is TGTGCCAGCAGTGGCCCAGGGGGCGAAGCTTTCTTT.

The V gene is TRBV18, the J gene TRBJ1-1; TRBD1 might be the D (6 bases). Trimming took off 6 bases at V and 3 bases at J, with 17 bases between the two ends. Germline assignment: CDR1 KGHSH and CDR2 LQKENI. The CDR3 runs to 15 residues. This chain's CDR3 is CASSKGGAGYTEAFF. CDR3 nucleotides: TGTGCCAGCTCGAAGGGGGGCGCCGGTTACACTGAAGCTTTCTTT.

This clonotype was seen a few times. This chain joins TRBV6-2 or TRBV6-3 and TRBJ1-1, with unresolved D. V lost 0 bases to trimming and J lost 4 bases, with 12 bases between them. The CDR3 extends over 15 amino acids. Germline CDR1 is MNHEY and CDR2 is SVGEGT. CDR3: CASSYSPGYSTEAFF. The CDR3 nucleotides are TGTGCCAGCAGTTACTCACCGGGGTACAGCACTGAAGCTTTCTTT.

The chain is built from TRBV29-1 and TRBJ1-2, with a tentative D call TRBD1 (5 bases). CDR3 size: 15 residues. From germline, CDR1 is SQVTM and CDR2 ANQGSEA. Trimming cost V 5 bases and J 7 bases, with 23 bases left between them. The CDR3 reads CSVIIVTGGLSGYTF. CDR3 DNA sequence: TGCAGCGTTATTATTGTGACGGGGGGGTTGAGTGGCTACACCTTC.

This clonotype was recorded a few times. J is TRBJ2-3 and V is TRBV20-1; D might be TRBD2 (6 bases). This CDR3 has 17 amino acids. The germline gives CDR1 DFQATT, CDR2 SNEGSKA (reference sequence). The ends were cut back, 1 base at V and 5 bases at J, with 22 bases in the middle. The CDR3 region is CSARVTARAGPVDTQYF. The CDR3 DNA reads TGCAGTGCTAGAGTAACGGCTCGGGCGGGGCCTGTAGATACGCAGTATTTT.

The V call is TRBV3-1, the J call TRBJ2-7; D uncertain. V was clipped by 2 bases and J by 0 bases, with 8 bases between them. The germline CDR1 and CDR2 sequences are LGHDT and YNNKEL (reference sequence). This CDR3 spans 14 amino acids. The CDR3 coding sequence is TGTGCCAGCAGCCAATGGGAAATCTCCTACGAGCAGTACTTC. Translation: CASSQWEISYEQYF.

This clonotype was counted a few times. The V gene is TRBV7-9, the J gene TRBJ1-1, with TRBD1 as a possible D gene (5 bases). CDR3 length: 16 residues. V dropped 2 bases and J dropped 4 bases, with 17 bases sitting between them. Germline V gene lookup returns CDR1 SEHNR and CDR2 FQNEAQ (reference sequence). CDR3 region: CASSLRGEGMGTEAFF. CDR3 coding DNA: TGTGCCAGCAGCTTAAGGGGCGAGGGGATGGGCACTGAAGCTTTCTTT.

The J gene is TRBJ2-2, the V gene TRBV6-1; 7 bases are a match to TRBD1. The germline V gene has CDR1 MNHNS and CDR2 SASEGT. This CDR3 comprises 15 residues. The V gene end was trimmed by 4 bases and the J gene end by 0 bases; junction bases not matched to a gene: 2. The CDR3 sequence is CASSGRGTNTGELFF. The CDR3 DNA is TGTGCCAGCAGTGGCAGGGGGACGAACACCGGGGAGCTGTTTTTT.

The chain uses TRBV10-3 and TRBJ1-4, with 7 positions matching TRBD1. CDR3 length: 15 residues. V lost 4 bases to trimming and J lost 10 bases; unmatched junction nucleotides: 12. Germline V gives CDR1 ENHRY, CDR2 SYGVKD. CDR3 DNA sequence: TGTGCCATCAGTGGGGCCGACAGGGCTTTAGGAAAACTGTTTTTT. Translating gives CAISGADRALGKLFF.

This chain connects TRBV6-1 to TRBJ1-1, with TRBD1 as a possible D gene (5 bases). Trimming took 2 bases from V and 10 from J, leaving 11 bases between them. CDR3 length equals 12 residues. Germline-derived CDR1 and CDR2 are MNHNS and SASEGT. CDR3 sequence: CASSEWGVGAFF. Written as DNA, the CDR3 is TGTGCCAGCAGTGAATGGGGGGTGGGAGCTTTCTTT.

This clonotype appeared a few times. The chain joins TRBV12-3 or TRBV12-4 to TRBJ2-1; the match to TRBD2 covers 12 bases. This CDR3 has 16 amino acids. The V gene end was trimmed by 4 bases and the J gene end by 8 bases; junction bases not matched to a gene: 9. As DNA, the CDR3 is TGTGCCAGCAGTTCAGCACTAGCGGGAGGTCATCATGAGCAGTTCTTC. Residues: CASSSALAGGHHEQFF.

The chain is built from TRBV3-1 and TRBJ2-1; TRBD2 matches 8 bases. The CDR3 contains 15 residues. CDR1 and CDR2 from the germline V gene are LGHDT and YNNKEL (reference sequence). V was pared by 4 bases and J by 2 bases, with 4 bases of the junction left unmatched. The CDR3 DNA is TGTGCCAGCAGCCGACGGGGGGGTGCCTACAATGAGCAGTTCTTC. Protein: CASSRRGGAYNEQFF.

The V and J genes are TRBV6-2 or TRBV6-3 and TRBJ2-1; tentative D call: TRBD2 (6 bases). Per the germline V gene, CDR1 is MNHEY and CDR2 is SVGEGT. V lost 6 bases and J 0 bases, leaving 18 bases between the germline ends. The CDR3 totals 17 residues. This CDR3 reads CASSRDFSPFSYNEQFF. CDR3 DNA sequence: TGTGCCAGCAGCCGGGACTTTTCCCCATTCTCCTACAATGAGCAGTTCTTC.

This clonotype was counted at least ten times. The V call is TRBV7-9, the J call TRBJ1-1; possibly TRBD1 for D (6 bases). The CDR3 is 12 amino acids. Deletions cut 3 bases from V and 11 bases from J, with 13 bases between. The germline V gene has CDR1 SEHNR and CDR2 FQNEAQ (reference sequence). The CDR3 spells CASSFGGAEAFF. The CDR3 region has the DNA TGTGCCAGCAGCTTTGGGGGGGCAGAGGCTTTCTTT.

The chain couples TRBV11-2 to TRBJ1-1, with unresolved D. With 5 bases removed from V and 0 bases from J, the gap between germline ends came to 13 bases. The CDR3 consists of 15 residues. In germline, CDR1 is SGHAT, CDR2 FQNNGV. The CDR3 coding sequence is TGTGCCAGCAGCAACTTCCCGGGGTTGAACACTGAAGCTTTCTTT. Amino acids: CASSNFPGLNTEAFF.

The table lists this clonotype with many counts. The rearrangement uses TRBV12-3 or TRBV12-4 and TRBJ2-1, with a weak D call TRBD2 (5 bases). The CDR3 runs 13 residues. V lost 3 bases and J 12 bases, leaving 15 bases between the germline ends. CDR3 sequence reads: CASSLSLASSQFF. The CDR3 DNA is TGTGCCAGCAGTTTGAGTCTAGCAAGTTCGCAGTTCTTC.